Below are 25 T cell receptor beta chains sequenced from a single sample in a study of CD8 T cells in Susac syndrome. Random hexamers primed reverse transcription of 0.5 to 1 ug RNA. TCRdb reprocessed the immunoSEQ multiplex PCR reads via MiXCR and lists one record per CDR3 protein. The sample has some 190,000 distinct CDR3 sequences; roughly 96% are singletons. Sequenced: CD4+ T cells from PBMCs. All receptors derive from a human donor in good health.

V usage is TRBV19 and J usage is TRBJ2-7, with D maybe TRBD2 (6 bases). This CDR3 region has 12 residues. Germline V gene lookup returns CDR1 LNHDA and CDR2 SQIVND (reference sequence). The V end was cut by 7 bases, the J end by 2 bases, with 9 bases between. CDR3 region: CASKEGPYEQYF. CDR3 DNA: TGTGCCAGTAAGGAGGGTCCCTACGAGCAGTACTTC. The whole variable domain, filled in from reference TRBV19 and TRBJ2-7, reads DGGITQSPKYLFRKEGQNVTLSCEQNLNHDAMYWYRQDPGQGLRLIYYSQIVNDFQKGDIAEGYSVSREKKESFPLTVTSAQKNPTAFYLCASKEGPYEQYFGPGTRLTVT.

V and J are TRBV29-1 and TRBJ2-5; D is perhaps TRBD2 (6 bases). This CDR3 region has 11 residues. V was clipped by 6 bases and J by 4 bases, with 9 bases between them. Germline V gene sequence: CDR1 SQVTM, CDR2 ANQGSEA. CDR3 amino acids: CSVGEAETQYF. The CDR3 DNA follows: TGCAGCGTGGGGGAGGCAGAGACCCAGTACTTC.

This clonotype was seen once. The chain carries TRBV29-1 and TRBJ1-2; maybe TRBD1 (6 bases). Germline lookup yields CDR1 SQVTM and CDR2 ANQGSEA. V was pared by 0 bases and J by 2 bases, with 13 bases between. CDR3 length: 15 residues. CDR3 loop: CSVEEGGGRNYGYTF. CDR3 DNA sequence: TGCAGCGTTGAAGAGGGTGGGGGGCGGAACTATGGCTACACCTTC.

This clonotype turned up a few times. The chain joins TRBV5-1 to TRBJ2-7; TRBD1 aligns across 9 bases. Germline-derived CDR1 and CDR2 are SGHRS and YFSETQ. Germline trimming cut 4 bases from V and 4 bases from J; bases unmatched to any gene: 12. The CDR3 is made up of 16 amino acids. The CDR3 DNA follows: TGCGCCAGCAGCCCTTTGACGGGACAGGGCAGTTACGAGCAGTACTTC. It translates to CASSPLTGQGSYEQYF.

The J gene is TRBJ1-1, the V gene TRBV20-1; D call uncertain. V was clipped by 3 bases and J by 1 base, with 15 bases between them. Germline CDR1 DFQATT, CDR2 SNEGSKA (reference sequence). This CDR3 spans 15 amino acids. In DNA form, the CDR3 reads TGCAGTGCTAGGGGTCCTGCCCAGCGGAACACTGAAGCTTTCTTT. This gives the protein CSARGPAQRNTEAFF.

Only one count was recorded for this clonotype. The chain combines TRBV27 with TRBJ1-5, with D hard to call. This CDR3 has 13 amino acids. The V end was cut by 0 bases, the J end by 6 bases, with 6 bases between. Germline V gene sequence: CDR1 MNHEY, CDR2 SMNVEV (reference sequence). CDR3 in amino acids: CASSLSLGQPQHF. The CDR3 nucleotides are TGTGCCAGCAGTTTATCCCTGGGTCAGCCCCAGCATTTT.

The V gene is TRBV29-1, the J gene TRBJ2-7, with a tentative D call TRBD1 (6 bases). Germline CDR1 SQVTM, CDR2 ANQGSEA. The CDR3 runs to 14 residues. The V end was cut by 1 base, the J end by 2 bases, with 12 bases between. For the CDR3, the DNA is TGCAGCGTTGAAGGGTCGAACAGGGCCTACGAGCAGTACGTC. Translated: CSVEGSNRAYEQYV.

The chain links TRBV28 to TRBJ2-7, with a weak D call TRBD1 (6 bases). CDR3 length: 12 residues. Germline lookup yields CDR1 MDHEN and CDR2 SYDVKM. V lost 6 bases, J lost 7 bases, and 13 bases lay in between. The CDR3 reads CASRAGVSEQYF. CDR3 sequence (DNA): TGTGCCAGCAGGGCAGGGGTTTCGGAGCAGTACTTC.

V gene TRBV2 combines with J gene TRBJ2-1; TRBD2 aligns across 13 bases. This CDR3 region has 16 residues. J gave up 0 bases and V 7 bases, and 3 bases lay outside the gene matches. Germline CDR1 and CDR2: SNHLY and FYNNEI. This chain's CDR3 is CASIWTSGSSYNEQFF. DNA for the CDR3: TGTGCCAGCATTTGGACTAGCGGGAGCTCCTACAATGAGCAGTTCTTC.

This sequence joins TRBV24-1 and TRBJ2-1; TRBD1 agrees at 7 bases. The junction had 14 bases not matched to a gene; V was cut back by 5 bases and J by 8 bases. This CDR3 contains 16 residues. Germline CDR1 KGHDR, CDR2 SFDVKD. The CDR3 sequence: CATSGIPTGARDEQFF. The DNA for the CDR3 is TGTGCCACCAGTGGGATCCCCACAGGGGCGCGGGATGAGCAGTTCTTC.

The chain is built from TRBV15 and TRBJ2-4; no reliable D call. Trimming cost V 0 bases and J 0 bases, with 6 bases left between them. The CDR3 has 15 residues. Looked up from germline, CDR1 is LNHNV and CDR2 is YYDKDF (reference sequence). CDR3 coding DNA: TGTGCCACCAGCAGAGATTGGGGAGCCAAAAACATTCAGTACTTC. Amino acids: CATSRDWGAKNIQYF. Full variable domain (outside the CDR3, taken from reference TRBV15 and TRBJ2-4): DAMVIQNPRYQVTQFGKPVTLSCSQTLNHNVMYWYQQKSSQAPKLLFHYYDKDFNNEADTPDNFQSRRPNTSFCFLDIRSPGLGDTAMYLCATSRDWGAKNIQYFGAGTRLSVL.

The J gene is TRBJ2-7, the V gene TRBV2, with D tentatively TRBD1 (6 bases). Deletions cut 8 bases from V and 3 bases from J, with 17 bases between. The CDR3 sequence is 14 residues long. Germline V gives CDR1 SNHLY, CDR2 FYNNEI. The CDR3 nucleotides read TGTGCCAGCTCCTTGCAGGGGTTTCACTACGAGCAGTACGTC. Its protein is CASSLQGFHYEQYV.

V and J are TRBV29-1 and TRBJ2-5; TRBD2 agrees at 8 bases. The CDR3 runs to 14 residues. V shed 5 bases and J 5 bases; nucleotides not matched to a gene: 10. Germline assignment: CDR1 SQVTM and CDR2 ANQGSEA. CDR3 nucleotide sequence: TGCAGCGTTAGTGACGGGGGGGCTTTGGAGACCCAGTACTTC. It translates to CSVSDGGALETQYF.

The CDR3 here is CASSPRREPNTEAFF. The DNA of the CDR3 is TGTGCCAGCTCACCTCGGCGGGAACCGAACACTGAAGCTTTCTTT. The chain couples TRBV18 to TRBJ1-1; no definite D call. Germline lookup yields CDR1 KGHSH and CDR2 LQKENI. Trimming took off 3 bases at V and 1 base at J, with 12 bases between the two ends. The CDR3 spans 15 residues.

V gene TRBV12-5 combines with J gene TRBJ1-6; perhaps TRBD1 as D (5 bases). Looked up from germline, CDR1 is LGHNT and CDR2 is FRNRAP. The V and J ends lost 5 bases and 9 bases respectively, with 20 bases between them. This CDR3 contains 16 residues. As DNA, the CDR3 is TGTGCTAGTGGTCCCCCCGGGCAGGGAATAAGTTCACCCCTCCACTTT. Residues: CASGPPGQGISSPLHF.

This clonotype was seen a single time. The chain is built from TRBV6-5 and TRBJ2-3; D gene uncertain. The CDR3 spans 12 residues. From germline, CDR1 is MNHEY and CDR2 SVGAGI. V lost 10 bases and J 4 bases, leaving 12 bases between the germline ends. The chain's CDR3 is CATATKSDTQYF. CDR3 nucleotides: TGTGCCACCGCAACGAAGTCAGATACGCAGTATTTT.

This sequence joins TRBV30 and TRBJ2-3; TRBD2 aligns across 9 bases. V shed 2 bases and J 0 bases; nucleotides not matched to a gene: 6. Germline V gives CDR1 GTSNPN, CDR2 SVGIG (reference sequence). The CDR3 has 16 residues. The DNA for the CDR3 is TGTGCCTGGAGTAGGGCTAGCGGGACGAGCACAGATACGCAGTATTTT. It is translated as CAWSRASGTSTDTQYF. Looking up the rest from reference TRBV30 and TRBJ2-3 gives the full variable domain: SQTIHQWPATLVQPVGSPLSLECTVEGTSNPNLYWYRQAAGRGLQLLFYSVGIGQISSEVPQNLSASRPQDRQFILSSKKLLLSDSGFYLCAWSRASGTSTDTQYFGPGTRLTVL.

The CDR3 spells CASSTGVVTGELFF. Written as DNA, the CDR3 is TGTGCCAGCAGCACGGGAGTCGTCACCGGGGAGCTGTTTTTT. V usage is TRBV7-3 and J usage is TRBJ2-2; D is possibly TRBD2 (6 bases). From germline, CDR1 is SGHTA and CDR2 FQGTGA. V gave up 5 bases and J gave up 4 bases, with 11 bases separating them. The CDR3 contains 14 residues.

The chain joins TRBV12-3 or TRBV12-4 to TRBJ2-7, with 8 bases matching TRBD1. The CDR3 is made up of 14 amino acids. The V gene end was trimmed by 5 bases and the J gene end by 4 bases; junction bases not matched to a gene: 7. The CDR3 spells CASSIRDRRYEQYV. The CDR3 DNA reads TGTGCCAGCAGTATCCGGGACAGGAGGTACGAGCAGTACGTC.

The chain has TRBV24-1 and TRBJ2-7, with D possibly called TRBD1 or TRBD2 (5 bases each). Germline loops: CDR1 KGHDR, CDR2 SFDVKD. The CDR3 runs 15 residues. The V and J ends lost 9 bases and 2 bases respectively, with 19 bases between them. The CDR3 sequence: CATSRAGTDTYEQYF. CDR3 coding DNA: TGTGCCACCTCCAGAGCTGGGACGGATACCTACGAGCAGTACTTC.

This chain uses TRBV7-9 with TRBJ2-5, with 10 nucleotides matching TRBD1. V lost 1 base to trimming and J lost 4 bases; unmatched junction nucleotides: 3. From germline, CDR1 is SEHNR and CDR2 FQNEAQ (reference sequence). CDR3 length equals 15 residues. The CDR3 DNA reads as TGTGCCAGCAGCTTAGGGGACAGGGGAGGAGAGACCCAGTACTTC. Translation: CASSLGDRGGETQYF.

The rearrangement joins TRBV4-3 to TRBJ2-7; tentative D call: TRBD2 (7 bases). CDR1 is LGHNA, CDR2 YSLEER, per germline. Between the trimmed V and J ends, which lost 3 bases and 6 bases, there was a span of 12 bases. This CDR3 has 13 residues. DNA of the CDR3: TGCGCCAGCAGCCACGGGGGGACATTCGAGCAGTACTTC. This sequence encodes CASSHGGTFEQYF.

This clonotype was counted a single time. The gene calls are TRBV4-1 and TRBJ2-1, with TRBD1 matching 12 bases. The trim removed 4 bases at V and 9 bases at J, leaving 7 bases unmatched. This CDR3 contains 15 residues. Per germline, CDR1 MGHRA and CDR2 YSYEKL. The CDR3 is CASSPPGQGASEQFF. The CDR3 coding sequence is TGCGCCAGCAGCCCCCCGGGACAGGGGGCGAGTGAGCAGTTCTTC.

This rearrangement joins TRBV12-3 or TRBV12-4 to TRBJ2-1; 12 bases map to TRBD2. CDR3 length: 14 amino acids. Trimming removed 6 bases from V and 6 bases from J; junction bases left unmatched: 3. DNA of the CDR3: TGTGCCAGCAGCATGACTAGCGGGGGCAATGAGCAGTTCTTC. Translation gives CASSMTSGGNEQFF.

This clonotype was observed a few times. This chain joins TRBV29-1 and TRBJ2-7; D gene ambiguous. CDR3 size: 12 residues. Germline loops: CDR1 SQVTM, CDR2 ANQGSEA. Trimming stripped 4 bases from V and 5 bases from J, with 12 bases between. This chain's CDR3 is CSVGYGYDEQYV. CDR3 nucleotide sequence: TGCAGCGTTGGATATGGTTACGACGAGCAGTACGTC.